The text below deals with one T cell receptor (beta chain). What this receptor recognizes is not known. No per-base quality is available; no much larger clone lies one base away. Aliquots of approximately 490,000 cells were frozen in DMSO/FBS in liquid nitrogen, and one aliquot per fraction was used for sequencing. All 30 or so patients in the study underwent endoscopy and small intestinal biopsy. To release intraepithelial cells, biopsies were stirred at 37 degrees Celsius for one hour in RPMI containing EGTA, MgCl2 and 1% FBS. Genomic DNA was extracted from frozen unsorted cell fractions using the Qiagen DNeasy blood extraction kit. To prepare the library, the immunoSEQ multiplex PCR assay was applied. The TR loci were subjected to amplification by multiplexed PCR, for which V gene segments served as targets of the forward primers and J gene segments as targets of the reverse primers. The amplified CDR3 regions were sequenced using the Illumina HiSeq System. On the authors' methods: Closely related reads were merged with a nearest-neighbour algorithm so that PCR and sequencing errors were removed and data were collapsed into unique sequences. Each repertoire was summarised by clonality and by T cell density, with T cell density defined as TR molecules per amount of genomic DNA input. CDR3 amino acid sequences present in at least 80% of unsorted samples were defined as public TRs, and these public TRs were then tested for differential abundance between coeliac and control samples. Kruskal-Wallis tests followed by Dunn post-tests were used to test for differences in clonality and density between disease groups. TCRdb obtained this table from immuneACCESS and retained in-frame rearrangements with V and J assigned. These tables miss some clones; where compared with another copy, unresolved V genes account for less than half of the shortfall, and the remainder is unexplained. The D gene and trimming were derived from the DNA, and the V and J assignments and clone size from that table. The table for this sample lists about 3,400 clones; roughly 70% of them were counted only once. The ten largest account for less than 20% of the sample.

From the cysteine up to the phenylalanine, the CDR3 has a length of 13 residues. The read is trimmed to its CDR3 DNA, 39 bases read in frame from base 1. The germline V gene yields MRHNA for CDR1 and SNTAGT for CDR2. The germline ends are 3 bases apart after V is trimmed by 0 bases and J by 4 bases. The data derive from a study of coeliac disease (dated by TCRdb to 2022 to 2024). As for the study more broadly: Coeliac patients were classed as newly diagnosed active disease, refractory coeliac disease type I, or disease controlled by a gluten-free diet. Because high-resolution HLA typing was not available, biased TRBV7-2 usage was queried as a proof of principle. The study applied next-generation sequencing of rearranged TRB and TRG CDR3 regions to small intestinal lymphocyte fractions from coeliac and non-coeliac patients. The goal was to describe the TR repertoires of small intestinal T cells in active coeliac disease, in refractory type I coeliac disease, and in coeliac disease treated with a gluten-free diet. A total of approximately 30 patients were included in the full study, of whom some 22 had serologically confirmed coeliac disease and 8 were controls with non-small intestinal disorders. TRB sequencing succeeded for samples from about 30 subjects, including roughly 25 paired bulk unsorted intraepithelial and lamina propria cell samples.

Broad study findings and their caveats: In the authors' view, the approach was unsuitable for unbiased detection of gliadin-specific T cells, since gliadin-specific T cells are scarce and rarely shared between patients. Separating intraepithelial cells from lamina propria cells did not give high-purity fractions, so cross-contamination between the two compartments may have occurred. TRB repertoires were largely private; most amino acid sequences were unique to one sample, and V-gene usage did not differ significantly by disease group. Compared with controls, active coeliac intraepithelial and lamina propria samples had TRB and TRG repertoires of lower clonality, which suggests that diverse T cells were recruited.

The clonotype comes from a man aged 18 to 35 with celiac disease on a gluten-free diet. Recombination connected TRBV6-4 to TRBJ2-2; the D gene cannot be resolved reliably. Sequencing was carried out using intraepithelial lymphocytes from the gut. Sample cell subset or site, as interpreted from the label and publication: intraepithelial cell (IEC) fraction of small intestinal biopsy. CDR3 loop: CASSDSGTGELFF. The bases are TGTGCCAGCAGTGACTCCGGCACCGGGGAGCTGTTTTTT.